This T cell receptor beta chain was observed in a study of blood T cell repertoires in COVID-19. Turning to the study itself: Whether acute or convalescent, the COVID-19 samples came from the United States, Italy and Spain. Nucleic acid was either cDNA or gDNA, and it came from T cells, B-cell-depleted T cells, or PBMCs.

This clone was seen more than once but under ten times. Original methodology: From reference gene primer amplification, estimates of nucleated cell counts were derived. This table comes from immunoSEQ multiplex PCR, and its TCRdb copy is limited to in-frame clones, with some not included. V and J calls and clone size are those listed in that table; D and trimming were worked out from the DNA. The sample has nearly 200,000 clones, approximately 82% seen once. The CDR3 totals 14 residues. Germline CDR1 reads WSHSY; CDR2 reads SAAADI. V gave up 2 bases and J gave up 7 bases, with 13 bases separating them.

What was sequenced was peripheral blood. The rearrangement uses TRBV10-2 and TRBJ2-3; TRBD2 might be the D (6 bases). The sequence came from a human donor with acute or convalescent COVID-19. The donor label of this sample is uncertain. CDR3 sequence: CASSERGGQHTQYF. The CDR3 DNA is TGCGCCAGCAGTGAGCGAGGAGGGCAACATACGCAGTATTTT.